This T cell receptor beta chain is from a study of T cells in Graves' hyperthyroidism and ophthalmopathy (dated by TCRdb to about 2019). As for the study more broadly: Peripheral blood was collected at initial diagnosis, before any treatment. Prospective prediction of ophthalmopathy was tested in an independent validation cohort consisting of about 19 hyperthyroidism patients and approximately 16 patients who later progressed to ophthalmopathy. Following sampling, methimazole starting at 30 mg daily was given to hyperthyroidism patients, and high-dose intravenous methylprednisolone was given to ophthalmopathy patients. A discovery cohort of around 100 patients, 43 with Graves' ophthalmopathy and about 58 with stable Graves' hyperthyroidism, was used to find distinguishing TCR V-J signatures. The approximately 98 discovery patients were randomly divided into training and test sets at a 7:3 ratio. The study also compared thyroid tissue and blood T-cell repertoires from a handful of Graves' hyperthyroidism patients. According to the paper, TCR Vbeta CDR3 sequencing was carried out on approximately 140 peripheral blood samples, which came from around 43 ophthalmopathy, some 73 hyperthyroidism and about 17 progressor patients.

The research as a whole found: During validation, the model predicted progression to ophthalmopathy a median of around 7 months ahead of onset, with around 71% sensitivity and under 85% specificity. Sample size was not statistically predetermined, and blinding of investigators to group allocation was not performed. Most expanded thyroid clonotypes (frequency above 0.001) were also found in blood, which suggests that blood repertoires may mirror thyroid immune responses. Ophthalmopathy was separated from stable hyperthyroidism by a 13 V-J signature model, with over 85% sensitivity and roughly 81% specificity obtained in cross-validation and 80%/75% obtained in testing.

Moderately to severely active disease, a Clinical Activity Score of at least 3, a NOSPECS grade of at least 4, and a duration under 3 months were present in ophthalmopathy patients. Patients with uncontrolled infections, other autoimmune diseases, pregnancy or lactation were excluded. Diagnoses were established on the basis of clinical symptoms, serum thyroxine and TRAb, thyroid ultrasound, and orbital computed tomography. PBMCs were isolated from 7.5 to 10 ml of fresh peripheral blood by Ficoll-Paque density gradient centrifugation. Total RNA was extracted with Trizol reagent, and quality was checked on an Agilent 2100 Bioanalyzer. V is cut by 5 bases and J by 0 bases, and the space between the germline ends is 14 bases. The CDR3 contains 14 residues, cysteine and phenylalanine counted. Only CDR3 DNA is held: 42 bases, read in frame from base 1. From a lookup of the germline V gene, CDR1 and CDR2 are SQVTM and ANQGSEA.

The TCR beta CDR3 regions were amplified from the RNA transcripts. The first round of RT-PCR for the TCR CDR3 was performed with the HTBI primer set and the Qiagen OneStep RT-PCR kit. Libraries were constructed in a second round of multiplex PCR, after which size selection and purification were carried out. Libraries were sequenced paired-end with 100 bp reads on an Illumina HiSeq2000. On the authors' methods: SOAPnuke was used to process the raw data, removing reads that contained adapters or uncalled bases, had a mean Phred below 15, or lacked an exact match to the constant primer or identifier. High-quality paired reads were merged with COPE v1.2.5, and unique nucleotide sequences were defined as clonotypes. MiTCR v1.1 was used to align clonotypes to the IMGT TRBV, TRBD and TRBJ reference segments. The analysis was restricted to V-J combinations with a frequency above 0.0001, which together covered about 99% of the repertoires. A TCS score was defined as the ratio of F50 (clonal expansion) to E x V (chaos), with BLOSUM62-based TCRdist applied between CDR3 peptides within each V-J. Welch's t-statistics and random forest reduced fewer than 600 V-J features to about 12, which were used in a naive Bayes classifier (R e1071). TCRdb handled the public reads itself, with Q25 trimming in fastp and clone calling in MiXCR, and kept productive beta chains. When rows share a CDR3 protein, they turn into one entry using the most common DNA and genes. The V and J calls were not made by the authors but by TCRdb's processing. This sample is represented by about 520,000 distinct CDR3 sequences; roughly a quarter of them were singletons. 11% of the sample belongs to the ten largest clones.

On this clonotype: There is no known antigen for this receptor. No clone much larger than this one lies a single base away; base qualities are absent.

The rearrangement combines TRBV29-1 with TRBJ2-7; possibly the D gene is TRBD1, per 5 matching bases. The TCR sequence derives from a woman aged 25 to 39 with Graves' ophthalmopathy. Sequences were obtained from blood. The encoded CDR3 is CSVYGYRSSYEQYF. The nucleotide sequence reads TGCAGCGTTTATGGTTACAGGAGCTCCTACGAGCAGTACTTC.